This entry concerns a single T cell receptor (beta chain). One end of the junction fails to match germline, which may point to a read error. The data derive from a study of blood T cell repertoires in COVID-19. Overall study: Sites across the United States, Italy and Spain contributed samples from acute and convalescent COVID-19. PBMCs, B-cell-depleted T cells, or T cells were the source of the cDNA or gDNA that made up the material.

This CDR3 has 20 residues. Germline V gene data show CDR1 as SGHNT and CDR2 as YENEEA. Authors' data handling: Amplified reference gene primers provided the basis for estimating nucleated cell counts. Here immunoSEQ multiplex PCR was the method, and the copy in TCRdb shows in-frame clones only, minus some. V and J calls plus clone size are reproduced from that table; the DNA served to infer D and trimming. The sample carries some 73,000 clones, around 85% recorded once. The origin of this receptor is a woman aged 80 or over with active or convalescent COVID-19. The specimen was peripheral blood. J is TRBJ2-3 and V is TRBV11-3; maybe TRBD2 (6 bases). In DNA form, the CDR3 reads TGTGCCAGCAGCTTAGATCCCTCTAGGAGGCCCTGCACTAGCAGAGATACGCAGTATTTT. It codes for CASSLDPSRRPCTSRDTQYF.